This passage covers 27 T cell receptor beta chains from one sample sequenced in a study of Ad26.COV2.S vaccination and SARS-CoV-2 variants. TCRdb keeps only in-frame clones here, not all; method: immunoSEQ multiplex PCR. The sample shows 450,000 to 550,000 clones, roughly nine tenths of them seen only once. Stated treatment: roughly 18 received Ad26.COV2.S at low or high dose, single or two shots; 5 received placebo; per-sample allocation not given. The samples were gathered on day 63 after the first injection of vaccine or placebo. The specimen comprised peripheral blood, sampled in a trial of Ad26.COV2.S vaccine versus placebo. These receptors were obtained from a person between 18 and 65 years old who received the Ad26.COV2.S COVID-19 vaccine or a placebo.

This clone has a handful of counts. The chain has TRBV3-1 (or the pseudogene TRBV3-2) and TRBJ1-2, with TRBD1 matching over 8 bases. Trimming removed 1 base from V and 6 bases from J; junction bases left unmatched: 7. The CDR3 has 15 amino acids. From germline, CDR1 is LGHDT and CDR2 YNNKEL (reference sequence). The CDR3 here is CASSQGNRGSDGYTF. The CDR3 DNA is TGTGCCAGCAGCCAAGGTAACAGGGGGTCTGATGGCTACACCTTC.

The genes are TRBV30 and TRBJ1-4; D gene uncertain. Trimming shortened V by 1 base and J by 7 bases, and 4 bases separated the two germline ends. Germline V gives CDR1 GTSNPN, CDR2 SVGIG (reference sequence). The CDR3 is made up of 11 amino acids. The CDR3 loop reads CAWSGSEKLFF. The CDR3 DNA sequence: TGTGCCTGGAGTGGGTCTGAAAAACTGTTTTTT.

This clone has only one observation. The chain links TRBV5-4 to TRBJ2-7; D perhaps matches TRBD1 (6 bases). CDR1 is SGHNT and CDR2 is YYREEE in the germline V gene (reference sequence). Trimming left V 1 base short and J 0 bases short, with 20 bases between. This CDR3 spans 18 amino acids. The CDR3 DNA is TGTGCCAGCAGCTTGACGAGCAGGGGCCCTCGGGCCTCCTACGAGCAGTACTTC. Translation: CASSLTSRGPRASYEQYF.

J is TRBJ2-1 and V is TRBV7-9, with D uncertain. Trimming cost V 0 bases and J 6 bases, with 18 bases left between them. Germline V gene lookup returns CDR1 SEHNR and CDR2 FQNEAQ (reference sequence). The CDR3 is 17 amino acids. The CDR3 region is CASSLAHWEGWRNEQFF. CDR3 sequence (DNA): TGTGCCAGCAGCTTAGCTCACTGGGAAGGGTGGCGCAATGAGCAGTTCTTC.

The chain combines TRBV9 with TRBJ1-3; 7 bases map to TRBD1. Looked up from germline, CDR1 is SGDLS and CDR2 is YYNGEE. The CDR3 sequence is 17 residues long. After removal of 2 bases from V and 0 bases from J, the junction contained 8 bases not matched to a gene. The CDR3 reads CASSVLPGQASGNTIYF. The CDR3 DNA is TGTGCCAGCAGCGTTCTCCCTGGACAGGCCTCTGGAAACACCATATATTTT.

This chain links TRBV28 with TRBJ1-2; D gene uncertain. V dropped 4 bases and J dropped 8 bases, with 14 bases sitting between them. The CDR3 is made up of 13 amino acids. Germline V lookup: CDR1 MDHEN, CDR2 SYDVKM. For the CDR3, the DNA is TGTGCCAGCAGTTGGAAAGGGCCAGAGGGCTACACCTTC. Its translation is CASSWKGPEGYTF.

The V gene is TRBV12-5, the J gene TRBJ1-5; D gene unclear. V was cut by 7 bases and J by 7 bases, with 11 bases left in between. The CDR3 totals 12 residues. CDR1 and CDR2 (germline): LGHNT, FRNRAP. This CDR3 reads CASASPGQPQHF. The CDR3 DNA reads TGTGCTAGTGCCTCACCGGGACAGCCCCAGCATTTT.

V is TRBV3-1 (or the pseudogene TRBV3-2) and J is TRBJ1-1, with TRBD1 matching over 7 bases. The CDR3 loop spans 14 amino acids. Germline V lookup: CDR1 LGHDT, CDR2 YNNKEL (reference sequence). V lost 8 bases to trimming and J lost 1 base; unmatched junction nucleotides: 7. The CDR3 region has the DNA TGTGCCAGCTCCTACAGGGGCAGGAACACTGAAGCTTTCTTT. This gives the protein CASSYRGRNTEAFF.

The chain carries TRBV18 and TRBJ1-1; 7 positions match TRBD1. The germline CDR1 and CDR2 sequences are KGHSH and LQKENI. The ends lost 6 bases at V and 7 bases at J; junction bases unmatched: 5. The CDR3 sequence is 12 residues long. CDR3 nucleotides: TGTGCCAGCTCCCTCGGGACAGATGAAGCTTTCTTT. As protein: CASSLGTDEAFF.

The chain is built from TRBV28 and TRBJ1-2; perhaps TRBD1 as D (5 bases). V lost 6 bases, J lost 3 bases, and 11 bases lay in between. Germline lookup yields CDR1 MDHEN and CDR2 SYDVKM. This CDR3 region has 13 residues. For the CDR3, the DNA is TGTGCCAGCAGGACCCCGGGGGACTATGGCTACACCTTC. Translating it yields CASRTPGDYGYTF.

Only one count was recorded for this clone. The CDR3 spells CATSDLMCLATNEKLFF. DNA for the CDR3: TGTGCCACCAGTGATTTGATGTGTCTGGCAACTAATGAAAAACTGTTTTTT. The rearrangement links TRBV24-1 to TRBJ1-4; no definite D call. V was pared by 0 bases and J by 0 bases, with 10 bases between. Germline CDR1 reads KGHDR; CDR2 reads SFDVKD. The CDR3 is made up of 17 amino acids.

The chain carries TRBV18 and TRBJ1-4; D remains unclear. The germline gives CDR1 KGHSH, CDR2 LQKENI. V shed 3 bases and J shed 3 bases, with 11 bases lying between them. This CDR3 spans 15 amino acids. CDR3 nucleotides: TGTGCCAGCTCACCGATGTCCAGTTCTAATGAAAAACTGTTTTTT. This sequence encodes CASSPMSSSNEKLFF.

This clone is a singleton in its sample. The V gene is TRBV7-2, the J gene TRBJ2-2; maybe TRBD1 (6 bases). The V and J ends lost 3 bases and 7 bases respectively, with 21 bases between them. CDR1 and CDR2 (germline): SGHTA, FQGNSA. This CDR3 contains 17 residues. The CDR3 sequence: CASSFRTALPMSGELFF. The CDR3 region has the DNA TGTGCCAGCAGCTTTAGGACAGCCCTTCCAATGAGCGGGGAGCTGTTTTTT. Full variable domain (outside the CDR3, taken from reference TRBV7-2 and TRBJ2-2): GAGVSQSPSNKVTEKGKDVELRCDPISGHTALYWYRQSLGQGLEFLIYFQGNSAPDKSGLPSDRFSAERTGGSVSTLTIQRTQQEDSAVYLCASSFRTALPMSGELFFGEGSRLTVL.

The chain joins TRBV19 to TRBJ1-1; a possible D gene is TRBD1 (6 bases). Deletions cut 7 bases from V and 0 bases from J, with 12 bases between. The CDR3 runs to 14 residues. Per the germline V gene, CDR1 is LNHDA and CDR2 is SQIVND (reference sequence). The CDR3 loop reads CASTGAPLNTEAFF. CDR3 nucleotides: TGTGCCAGTACAGGGGCTCCCCTGAACACTGAAGCTTTCTTT.

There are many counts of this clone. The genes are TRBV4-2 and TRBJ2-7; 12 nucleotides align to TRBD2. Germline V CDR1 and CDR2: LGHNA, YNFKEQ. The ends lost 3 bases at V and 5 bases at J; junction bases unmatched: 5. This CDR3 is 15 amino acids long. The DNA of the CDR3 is TGTGCCAGCAGCCAGACTAGCGGGGGCCAGCACGAGCAGTACTTC. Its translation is CASSQTSGGQHEQYF.

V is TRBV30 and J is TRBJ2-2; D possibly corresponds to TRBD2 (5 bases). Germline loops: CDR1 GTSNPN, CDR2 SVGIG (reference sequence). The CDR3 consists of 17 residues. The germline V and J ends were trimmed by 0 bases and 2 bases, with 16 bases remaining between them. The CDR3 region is CAWSVTRRTFNTGELFF. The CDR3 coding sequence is TGTGCCTGGAGTGTTACTAGGCGGACCTTTAACACCGGGGAGCTGTTTTTT. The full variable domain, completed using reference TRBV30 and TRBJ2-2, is SQTIHQWPATLVQPVGSPLSLECTVEGTSNPNLYWYRQAAGRGLQLLFYSVGIGQISSEVPQNLSASRPQDRQFILSSKKLLLSDSGFYLCAWSVTRRTFNTGELFFGEGSRLTVL.

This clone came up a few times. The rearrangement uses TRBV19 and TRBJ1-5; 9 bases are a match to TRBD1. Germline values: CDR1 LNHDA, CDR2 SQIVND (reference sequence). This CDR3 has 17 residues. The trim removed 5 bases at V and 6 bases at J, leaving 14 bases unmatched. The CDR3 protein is CASSPTRDRVISQPQHF. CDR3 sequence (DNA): TGTGCCAGTAGTCCGACCAGGGACAGGGTTATTAGTCAGCCCCAGCATTTT.

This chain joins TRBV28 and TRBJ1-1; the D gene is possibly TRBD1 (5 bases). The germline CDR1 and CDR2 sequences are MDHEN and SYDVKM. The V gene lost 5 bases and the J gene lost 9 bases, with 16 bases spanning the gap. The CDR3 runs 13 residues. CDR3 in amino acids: CASSMIPGLKAFF. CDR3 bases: TGTGCCAGCAGTATGATCCCGGGACTTAAAGCTTTCTTT.

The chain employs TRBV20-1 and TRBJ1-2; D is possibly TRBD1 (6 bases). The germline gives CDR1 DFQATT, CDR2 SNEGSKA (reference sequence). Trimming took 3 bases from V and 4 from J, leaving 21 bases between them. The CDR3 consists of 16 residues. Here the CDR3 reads CSASKVETGTGYGYTF. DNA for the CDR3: TGCAGTGCTAGTAAGGTCGAAACAGGGACCGGCTATGGCTACACCTTC.

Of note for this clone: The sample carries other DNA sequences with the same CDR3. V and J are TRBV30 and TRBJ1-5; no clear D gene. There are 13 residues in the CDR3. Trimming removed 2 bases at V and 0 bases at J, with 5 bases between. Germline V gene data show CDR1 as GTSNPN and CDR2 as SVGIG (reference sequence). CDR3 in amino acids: CAWSLDSNQPQHF. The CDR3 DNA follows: TGTGCCTGGAGTTTAGATAGCAATCAGCCCCAGCATTTT.

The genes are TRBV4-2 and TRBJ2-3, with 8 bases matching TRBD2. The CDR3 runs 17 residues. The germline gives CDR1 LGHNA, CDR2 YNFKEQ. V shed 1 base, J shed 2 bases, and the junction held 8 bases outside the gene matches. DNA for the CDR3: TGTGCCAGCAGCCAAGGATTCGCGGGGGGACTCACAGATACGCAGTATTTT. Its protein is CASSQGFAGGLTDTQYF.

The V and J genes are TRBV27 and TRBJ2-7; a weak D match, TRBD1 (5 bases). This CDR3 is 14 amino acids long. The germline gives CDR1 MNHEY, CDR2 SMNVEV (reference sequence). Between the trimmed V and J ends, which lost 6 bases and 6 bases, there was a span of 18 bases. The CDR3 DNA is TGTGCCAGCAGGATACAGGTAGGGCTCGGCGAGCAGTACTTC. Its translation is CASRIQVGLGEQYF.

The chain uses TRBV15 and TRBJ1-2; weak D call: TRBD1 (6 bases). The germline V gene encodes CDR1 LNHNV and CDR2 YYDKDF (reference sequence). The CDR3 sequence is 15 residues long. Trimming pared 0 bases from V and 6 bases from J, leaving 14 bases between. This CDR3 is CATSRDRGRGHGYTF. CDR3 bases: TGTGCCACCAGCAGAGATCGTGGCAGGGGTCATGGCTACACCTTC.

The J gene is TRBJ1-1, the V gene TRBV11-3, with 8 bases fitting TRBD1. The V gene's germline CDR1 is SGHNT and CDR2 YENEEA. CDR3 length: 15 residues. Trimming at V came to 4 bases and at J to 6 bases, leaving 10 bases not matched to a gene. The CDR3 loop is CASSSGGQGGSEAFF. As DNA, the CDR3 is TGTGCCAGCAGCTCGGGCGGACAGGGTGGATCTGAAGCTTTCTTT.

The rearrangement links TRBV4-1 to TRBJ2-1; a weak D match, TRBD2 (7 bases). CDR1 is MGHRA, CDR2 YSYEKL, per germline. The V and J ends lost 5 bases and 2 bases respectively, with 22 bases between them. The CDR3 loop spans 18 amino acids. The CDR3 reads CASSSWEGGGGTYNEQFF. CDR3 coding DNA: TGCGCCAGCAGCTCCTGGGAGGGCGGCGGGGGCACCTACAATGAGCAGTTCTTC.

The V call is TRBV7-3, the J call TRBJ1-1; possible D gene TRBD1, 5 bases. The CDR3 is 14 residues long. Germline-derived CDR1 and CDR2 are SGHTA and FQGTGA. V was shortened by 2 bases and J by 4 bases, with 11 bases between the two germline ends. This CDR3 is CASSLSGGSTEAFF. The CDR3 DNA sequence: TGTGCCAGCAGCTTATCTGGGGGGAGCACTGAAGCTTTCTTT.

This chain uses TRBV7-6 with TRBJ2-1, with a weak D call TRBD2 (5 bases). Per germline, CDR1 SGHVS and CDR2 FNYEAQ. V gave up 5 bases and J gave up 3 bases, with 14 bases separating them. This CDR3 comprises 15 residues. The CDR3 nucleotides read TGTGCCAGCAGCCCACTCACGGGAAGCTACAATGAGCAGTTCTTC. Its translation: CASSPLTGSYNEQFF.